Shown below are 24 T cell receptor beta chains from a single sample sequenced in a study of cytomegalovirus exposure and HLA in healthy donors (dated by TCRdb to the late 2010s). Library generation was performed with the immunoSEQ multiplex PCR assay. A mixture of 60 forward primers for TCR Vbeta segments and 13 reverse primers for TCR Jbeta segments was used in the multiplex PCR. TCRdb limited this immuneACCESS table to in-frame rearrangements with V and J called. A share of clones is missing; checked studies link under half to unresolved V genes, and the rest is unexplained. The sample includes 130,000 or so clones, with roughly 77% observed a single time. The ten largest clones add up to 5.3% of the sample. Sequencing input: PBMCs. The source of these receptors is a man aged 25 to 40 in good health and CMV-seronegative.

This clone was detected once. The CDR3 loop reads CSVETPTTANYGYTF. The CDR3 nucleotides read TGCAGCGTTGAGACCCCTACTACGGCCAACTATGGCTACACCTTC. This chain links TRBV29-1 with TRBJ1-2; D is unclear. The CDR3 runs to 15 residues. Germline V lookup: CDR1 SQVTM, CDR2 ANQGSEA. V dropped 3 bases and J dropped 2 bases, with 16 bases sitting between them.

The chain links TRBV5-4 to TRBJ2-2, with a weak D call TRBD2 (6 bases). V dropped 1 base and J dropped 6 bases, with 16 bases sitting between them. This CDR3 spans 16 amino acids. Germline assignment: CDR1 SGHNT and CDR2 YYREEE (reference sequence). CDR3 region: CASSLSGLASPGELFF. The CDR3 bases are TGTGCCAGCAGCTTGAGTGGGCTAGCGTCACCCGGGGAGCTGTTTTTT. The full variable domain, completed using reference TRBV5-4 and TRBJ2-2, is ETGVTQSPTHLIKTRGQQVTLRCSSQSGHNTVSWYQQALGQGPQFIFQYYREEENGRGNFPPRFSGLQFPNYSSELNVNALELDDSALYLCASSLSGLASPGELFFGEGSRLTVL.

The gene calls are TRBV18 and TRBJ2-5, with a tentative D call TRBD1 (6 bases). V lost 6 bases to trimming and J lost 2 bases, with 10 bases between them. The CDR3 is made up of 13 amino acids. CDR1 and CDR2 (germline): KGHSH, LQKENI. The CDR3: CASSRGQQETQYF. CDR3 coding DNA: TGTGCCAGCTCTCGTGGACAGCAAGAGACCCAGTACTTC.

This chain uses TRBV7-2 with TRBJ2-7; D is ambiguous. V was cut by 3 bases and J by 3 bases, with 12 bases left in between. This CDR3 has 14 residues. Germline V gene sequence: CDR1 SGHTA, CDR2 FQGNSA. The CDR3 protein is CASSFGGVGYEQYF. DNA for the CDR3: TGTGCCAGCAGCTTCGGCGGAGTGGGCTACGAGCAGTACTTC.

The count of this clone is one. This chain connects TRBV6-5 to TRBJ2-5; a weak D match, TRBD2 (5 bases). The CDR3 is 12 amino acids. Germline CDR1 MNHEY, CDR2 SVGAGI. Trimming removed 7 bases from V and 5 bases from J, with 11 bases in between. The CDR3 sequence is CASTSSGETQYF. In nucleotides, the CDR3 is TGTGCCAGCACTTCGTCGGGGGAGACCCAGTACTTC.

This clone was observed a few times. The gene calls are TRBV4-2 and TRBJ1-6; D is uncertain. V was pared by 4 bases and J by 10 bases, with 20 bases between. CDR1 is LGHNA and CDR2 is YNFKEQ in the germline V gene. The CDR3 extends over 16 amino acids. CDR3 protein: CASSPRGRTTGSPLHF. Here the CDR3 DNA reads TGTGCCAGCAGCCCCCGTGGGAGGACTACGGGGTCACCCCTCCACTTT.

The chain has TRBV7-9 and TRBJ2-7; 8 nucleotides line up with TRBD1. Germline V gene data show CDR1 as SEHNR and CDR2 as FQNEAQ (reference sequence). This CDR3 comprises 14 residues. V was pared by 4 bases and J by 4 bases, with 6 bases of the junction left unmatched. In DNA form, the CDR3 reads TGTGCCAGCAGCTCCGACAGGGGCCTTTACGAGCAGTACTTC. Its protein product is CASSSDRGLYEQYF.

The J gene is TRBJ1-5, the V gene TRBV15, with unresolved D. V gave up 1 base and J gave up 0 bases, with 13 bases separating them. CDR3 length equals 17 residues. CDR1 and CDR2 from the germline V gene are LNHNV and YYDKDF (reference sequence). The CDR3 protein is CATSRGHGSNSNQPQHF. Here the CDR3 DNA reads TGTGCCACCAGCAGAGGGCATGGCTCGAATAGCAATCAGCCCCAGCATTTT.

The V call is TRBV5-6, the J call TRBJ2-1; TRBD2 matches 7 bases. The germline gives CDR1 SGHDT, CDR2 YYEEEE. CDR3 length equals 17 residues. Trimming at V came to 4 bases and at J to 6 bases, leaving 16 bases not matched to a gene. This chain's CDR3 is CASSRLEGGPYGNEQFF. CDR3 bases: TGTGCCAGCAGCAGATTGGAGGGAGGGCCGTATGGCAATGAGCAGTTCTTC.

This clone was counted a few times. The rearrangement uses TRBV6-6 and TRBJ2-1; TRBD2 agrees at 7 bases. The junction had 3 bases not matched to a gene; V was cut back by 2 bases and J by 5 bases. Germline V lookup: CDR1 MNHNY, CDR2 SVGAGI (reference sequence). This CDR3 contains 14 residues. DNA of the CDR3: TGTGCCAGCAGTTACGGGACTATTAACAATGAGCAGTTCTTC. Translating gives CASSYGTINNEQFF.

This sequence joins TRBV9 and TRBJ1-2; D may be TRBD1 (6 bases). CDR3 size: 14 residues. Between the trimmed V and J ends, which lost 4 bases and 2 bases, there was a span of 12 bases. The V gene's germline CDR1 is SGDLS and CDR2 YYNGEE. CDR3 nucleotides: TGTGCCAGCAGCCCCTCGACAGGAAACTATGGCTACACCTTC. Translated, it gives CASSPSTGNYGYTF.

CDR3 in DNA: TGCGCCAGCAGCAAACAAACAACAGGGTTGTCCTCCTCCTACGAGCAGTACTTC. Amino acid sequence: CASSKQTTGLSSSYEQYF. The V and J genes are TRBV4-1 and TRBJ2-7; possibly TRBD1 for D (6 bases). Germline V gene lookup returns CDR1 MGHRA and CDR2 YSYEKL. The CDR3 length is 18 residues. Trimming took 5 bases from V and 0 from J, leaving 23 bases between them.

Here the CDR3 DNA reads TGTGCCAGTCAAGGGACAGGGACGCAGTATTTT. Its translation is CASQGTGTQYF. The chain is built from TRBV21-1 and TRBJ2-3; the table's D call, TRBD1, has no DNA check behind it. TRBV21-1 is assigned pseudogene status. The CDR3 is 11 residues long.

The CDR3, as DNA: TGTGCCAGCAGCGTACAGACAGGGCGGTCCTACAATGAGCAGTTCTTC. This sequence encodes CASSVQTGRSYNEQFF. The chain joins TRBV9 to TRBJ2-1, with 7 nucleotides matching TRBD1. The junction had 5 bases not matched to a gene; V was cut back by 1 base and J by 1 base. The CDR3 runs to 16 residues. CDR1 and CDR2 (germline): SGDLS, YYNGEE.

This chain uses TRBV2 with TRBJ1-2; 10 bases agree with TRBD1. The CDR3 covers 16 residues. J was trimmed by 4 bases and V by 4 bases; bases with no gene match: 9. CDR1 and CDR2 (germline): SNHLY, FYNNEI. The CDR3 is CASSGLTGGLGYGYTF. The CDR3 coding sequence is TGTGCCAGCAGTGGGCTGACAGGGGGCCTAGGCTATGGCTACACCTTC.

The chain carries TRBV7-9 and TRBJ1-2, with 8 bases identical to TRBD1. Germline V lookup: CDR1 SEHNR, CDR2 FQNEAQ (reference sequence). The CDR3 length is 16 residues. The ends lost 8 bases at V and 0 bases at J; junction bases unmatched: 11. The CDR3 bases are TGTGCCAGCGGCCCGGGACAGGCGTCTCCTAACTATGGCTACACCTTC. Translating it yields CASGPGQASPNYGYTF.

The chain links TRBV9 to TRBJ2-5; TRBD2 aligns across 10 bases. V lost 3 bases to trimming and J lost 1 base; unmatched junction nucleotides: 3. Germline V gene data show CDR1 as SGDLS and CDR2 as YYNGEE. The CDR3 has 15 residues. The CDR3 loop reads CASSATSGSQETQYF. The DNA for the CDR3 is TGTGCCAGCAGCGCGACTAGCGGGTCCCAAGAGACCCAGTACTTC.

This clone was recorded once. The chain employs TRBV10-3 and TRBJ1-1; 9 bases are shared with TRBD1. This CDR3 region has 15 residues. CDR1 and CDR2 from the germline V gene are ENHRY and SYGVKD. With V trimmed by 2 bases and J by 5 bases, 6 bases remained unmatched. The CDR3 DNA is TGTGCCATCAGTGAGGCGGGACAGGGTCTAACTGAAGCTTTCTTT. It specifies CAISEAGQGLTEAFF.

The gene calls are TRBV5-1 and TRBJ1-2; possible D gene TRBD1, 6 bases. V was shortened by 0 bases and J by 0 bases, with 12 bases between the two germline ends. Germline V gene sequence: CDR1 SGHRS, CDR2 YFSETQ. This CDR3 region has 16 residues. The CDR3 loop reads CASSLGQAIANYGYTF. The CDR3 region has the DNA TGCGCCAGCAGCTTGGGACAGGCTATAGCTAACTATGGCTACACCTTC.

The chain uses TRBV28 and TRBJ2-5; the D gene is possibly TRBD2 (5 bases). Germline V gene sequence: CDR1 MDHEN, CDR2 SYDVKM. Trimming left V 8 bases short and J 2 bases short, with 18 bases between. This CDR3 is 15 amino acids long. CDR3 nucleotide sequence: TGTGCCAGCTCTAAGGCCCAGACTAATCAAGAGACCCAGTACTTC. Translated: CASSKAQTNQETQYF.

This chain joins TRBV7-2 and TRBJ1-5; perhaps TRBD1 as D (5 bases). CDR3 length: 15 residues. V lost 4 bases to trimming and J lost 4 bases, with 14 bases between them. In germline, CDR1 is SGHTA, CDR2 FQGNSA. For the CDR3, the DNA is TGTGCCAGCAGCTACACTGGGCAGGGAAATCAGCCCCAGCATTTT. It is translated as CASSYTGQGNQPQHF.

The rearrangement joins TRBV6-1 to TRBJ2-2; perhaps TRBD1 as D (5 bases). Germline V CDR1 and CDR2: MNHNS, SASEGT. This CDR3 spans 15 amino acids. Deletions cut 4 bases from V and 4 bases from J, with 13 bases between. The CDR3 bases are TGTGCCAGCAGTGTTTTAAGGGGTTCCACCGGGGAGCTGTTTTTT. As protein: CASSVLRGSTGELFF.

In its sample, this clone was seen a few times. V is TRBV6-1 and J is TRBJ1-2, with TRBD1 matching over 8 bases. CDR3 size: 15 residues. J gave up 3 bases and V 4 bases, and 7 bases lay outside the gene matches. Germline CDR1 reads MNHNS; CDR2 reads SASEGT. The CDR3 region is CASSVSGTGYYGYTF. The CDR3 DNA sequence: TGTGCCAGCAGTGTTTCCGGGACAGGTTACTATGGCTACACCTTC.

The rearrangement uses TRBV18 and TRBJ1-2, with TRBD1 identical over 9 bases. The CDR3 totals 14 residues. V shed 3 bases, J shed 6 bases, and the junction held 5 bases outside the gene matches. Germline CDR1 KGHSH, CDR2 LQKENI. CDR3 sequence (DNA): TGTGCCAGCTCACCTAAGGGACAGGGAGATGGCTACACCTTC. This encodes CASSPKGQGDGYTF. Full variable domain (missing parts from reference TRBV18 and TRBJ1-2): NAGVMQNPRHLVRRRGQEARLRCSPMKGHSHVYWYRQLPEEGLKFMVYLQKENIIDESGMPKERFSAEFPKEGPSILRIQQVVRGDSAAYFCASSPKGQGDGYTFGSGTRLTVV.